Below, 18 T cell receptor beta chains from the same sample are listed, as sequenced in a study of cytomegalovirus exposure and HLA in healthy donors. The study ran its PCR with 60 Vbeta and 13 Jbeta primers. Profiled with immunoSEQ multiplex PCR; TCRdb holds only in-frame clones, not every one. Of under 200,000 clones in the sample, roughly four fifths were seen once. Sequenced input: PBMCs. These receptors originate from a woman aged 45 to 65 in good health and CMV-seropositive.

The chain employs TRBV7-3 and TRBJ1-1; D not certain. V shed 6 bases and J shed 2 bases, with 13 bases lying between them. Germline CDR1 and CDR2: SGHTA and FQGTGA. CDR3 length: 14 residues. The CDR3, as DNA: TGTGCCAGCAGGTCGGGGTCGAGTAACACTGAAGCTTTCTTT. As protein: CASRSGSSNTEAFF. Full variable domain (outside the CDR3, taken from reference TRBV7-3 and TRBJ1-1): GAGVSQTPSNKVTEKGKYVELRCDPISGHTALYWYRQSLGQGPEFLIYFQGTGAADDSGLPNDRFFAVRPEGSVSTLKIQRTERGDSAVYLCASRSGSSNTEAFFGQGTRLTVV.

The chain links TRBV29-1 to TRBJ2-3; 7 bases align to TRBD2. The CDR3 runs to 13 residues. Looked up from germline, CDR1 is SQVTM and CDR2 is ANQGSEA. The ends lost 6 bases at V and 1 base at J; junction bases unmatched: 4. CDR3: CSVEAGGTDTQYF. CDR3 in DNA: TGCAGCGTCGAGGCGGGGGGCACAGATACGCAGTATTTT.

The rearrangement links TRBV2 to TRBJ1-5; 7 nucleotides match TRBD1. Germline V CDR1 and CDR2: SNHLY, FYNNEI. V trimming: 5 bases; J trimming: 0 bases; junction bases outside the gene matches: 7. The CDR3 is 16 residues long. The DNA for the CDR3 is TGTGCCAGCAGTCGGGACAGCGTGAATAGCAATCAGCCCCAGCATTTT. This gives the protein CASSRDSVNSNQPQHF.

The chain links TRBV27 to TRBJ1-1; 7 bases are shared with TRBD1. Trimming removed 5 bases from V and 5 bases from J; junction bases left unmatched: 11. The CDR3 is 15 residues long. Germline V gene data show CDR1 as MNHEY and CDR2 as SMNVEV (reference sequence). The CDR3 is CASSPSRQGRTEAFF. CDR3 nucleotide sequence: TGTGCCAGCAGTCCATCCCGACAGGGTAGGACTGAAGCTTTCTTT.

The rearrangement joins TRBV2 to TRBJ2-2; the match to TRBD2 covers 9 bases. The trim removed 6 bases at V and 4 bases at J, leaving 6 bases unmatched. Germline V gene sequence: CDR1 SNHLY, CDR2 FYNNEI. The CDR3 runs to 15 residues. The CDR3 region has the DNA TGTGCCAGCAGGGGAGGGACTAGCTCCACCGGGGAGCTGTTTTTT. Translated: CASRGGTSSTGELFF.

The chain joins TRBV6-5 to TRBJ2-7; D possibly corresponds to TRBD2 (6 bases). Germline CDR1 and CDR2: MNHEY and SVGAGI. The germline V and J ends were trimmed by 0 bases and 5 bases, with 14 bases remaining between them. The CDR3 loop spans 15 amino acids. The CDR3 here is CASSYSGQRVNEQYF. CDR3 nucleotides: TGTGCCAGCAGTTACTCGGGGCAGCGGGTCAACGAGCAGTACTTC.

The rearrangement uses TRBV11-2 and TRBJ1-2; 8 bases map to TRBD1. Looked up from germline, CDR1 is SGHAT and CDR2 is FQNNGV. The CDR3 runs to 14 residues. V was pared by 3 bases and J by 8 bases, with 8 bases of the junction left unmatched. The CDR3 is CASSFVQGVGGYTF. The CDR3 coding sequence is TGTGCCAGCAGCTTTGTACAGGGGGTAGGGGGCTACACCTTC.

The chain employs TRBV4-2 and TRBJ1-2; 9 nucleotides align to TRBD1. V was pared by 1 base and J by 4 bases, with 10 bases of the junction left unmatched. Germline lookup yields CDR1 LGHNA and CDR2 YNFKEQ. The CDR3 extends over 17 amino acids. The CDR3 sequence is CASSQGGQGKSGYGYTF. The DNA of the CDR3 is TGTGCCAGCAGCCAAGGTGGACAGGGGAAATCGGGCTATGGCTACACCTTC.

This sequence joins TRBV7-8 and TRBJ1-1; a possible D gene is TRBD1 (5 bases). CDR1 and CDR2 from the germline V gene are SGHVS and FQNEAQ. Trimming shortened V by 5 bases and J by 3 bases, and 13 bases separated the two germline ends. This CDR3 region has 14 residues. CDR3 coding DNA: TGTGCCAGCAGCCACCTTTGGGGGGACACTGAAGCTTTCTTT. Translated, it gives CASSHLWGDTEAFF. Combining the CDR3 with reference TRBV7-8 and TRBJ1-1 gives the whole variable domain GAGVSQSPRYKVAKRGQDVALRCDPISGHVSLFWYQQALGQGPEFLTYFQNEAQLDKSGLPSDRFFAERPEGSVSTLKIQRTQQEDSAVYLCASSHLWGDTEAFFGQGTRLTVV.

The gene calls are TRBV27 and TRBJ2-5, with D possibly TRBD2 on 6 matching bases. CDR3 length: 13 amino acids. Germline CDR1 and CDR2: MNHEY and SMNVEV (reference sequence). With 3 bases removed from V and 5 bases from J, the gap between germline ends came to 10 bases. The CDR3 loop is CASSLGRRETQYF. DNA of the CDR3: TGTGCCAGCAGTTTGGGGAGGAGGGAGACCCAGTACTTC.

This chain uses TRBV5-1 with TRBJ2-5; TRBD2 matches at 8 bases. J was trimmed by 4 bases and V by 1 base; bases with no gene match: 9. CDR1 is SGHRS, CDR2 YFSETQ, per germline. The CDR3 spans 16 residues. The DNA of the CDR3 is TGCGCCAGCAGCTTGACCATCGGGGGGGCGGGAGAGACCCAGTACTTC. Translated: CASSLTIGGAGETQYF.

This sequence joins TRBV29-1 and TRBJ1-1, with unresolved D. V was shortened by 1 base and J by 3 bases, with 15 bases between the two germline ends. The germline gives CDR1 SQVTM, CDR2 ANQGSEA. The CDR3 contains 15 residues. The CDR3: CSVEGQHSPYTEAFF. As DNA, the CDR3 is TGCAGCGTTGAAGGTCAACACAGCCCCTACACTGAAGCTTTCTTT. Variable domain in full (rest from reference TRBV29-1 and TRBJ1-1): SAVISQKPSRDICQRGTSLTIQCQVDSQVTMMFWYRQQPGQSLTLIATANQGSEATYESGFVIDKFPISRPNLTFSTLTVSNMSPEDSSIYLCSVEGQHSPYTEAFFGQGTRLTVV.

This clone is a singleton in its sample. The rearrangement joins TRBV6-1 to TRBJ2-1; 10 nucleotides match TRBD2. Germline values: CDR1 MNHNS, CDR2 SASEGT. V trimming: 2 bases; J trimming: 9 bases; junction bases outside the gene matches: 10. There are 16 residues in the CDR3. This CDR3 reads CASSELERGGGGEQFF. CDR3 DNA: TGTGCCAGCAGTGAACTAGAGCGGGGGGGTGGGGGTGAGCAGTTCTTC.

A single count supports this clone. V and J are TRBV5-1 and TRBJ1-2; 8 bases match TRBD1. CDR1 is SGHRS and CDR2 is YFSETQ in the germline V gene. The CDR3 consists of 14 residues. J lost 7 bases, V lost 0 bases, and 5 bases had no gene match. This CDR3 reads CASSLVQGAGGYTF. Written as DNA, the CDR3 is TGCGCCAGCAGCTTGGTTCAGGGGGCTGGTGGCTACACCTTC.

J is TRBJ2-2 and V is TRBV29-1; 9 bases agree with TRBD2. Trimming took 2 bases from V and 1 from J; bases not matched to a gene: 2. Germline CDR1 is SQVTM and CDR2 is ANQGSEA. The CDR3 has 15 amino acids. CDR3 in DNA: TGCAGCGTTGAAATGACTAGCGGGAACACCGGGGAGCTGTTTTTT. Its protein is CSVEMTSGNTGELFF.

This chain connects TRBV7-2 to TRBJ2-1; the match to TRBD2 covers 13 bases. Germline values: CDR1 SGHTA, CDR2 FQGNSA. This CDR3 contains 16 residues. The ends lost 3 bases at V and 4 bases at J; junction bases unmatched: 3. This CDR3 is CASSFTSGGGYNEQFF. Here the CDR3 DNA reads TGTGCCAGCAGCTTCACTAGCGGGGGGGGGTACAATGAGCAGTTCTTC.

This chain joins TRBV9 and TRBJ1-2, with D maybe TRBD1 (5 bases). This CDR3 has 15 amino acids. V lost 4 bases to trimming and J lost 0 bases, with 13 bases between them. The V gene's germline CDR1 is SGDLS and CDR2 YYNGEE. CDR3 coding DNA: TGTGCCAGCAGCACCGCAGGGCACCCTAACTATGGCTACACCTTC. It yields the protein CASSTAGHPNYGYTF.

Only a few counts were recorded for this clone. The V and J genes are TRBV4-1 and TRBJ1-5; D remains ambiguous. The germline gives CDR1 MGHRA, CDR2 YSYEKL. The V end lost 5 bases, the J end lost 4 bases, and 21 bases lay between the germline ends. The length of the CDR3 is 17 residues. In nucleotides, the CDR3 is TGCGCCAGCAGCTATGGCCGGAAGATCGGGGAAAATCAGCCCCAGCATTTT. It encodes CASSYGRKIGENQPQHF.